This is a list of T cell receptor beta chains from one sample in a study of T-cell memory formation after mild COVID-19. Each CDR3 protein is one row after TCRdb ran MiXCR on the 5' RACE reads. The table records over 120,000 distinct CDR3 sequences, 6% to 6.5% of them present only once. The sequenced sample consisted of PBMCs or a T cell subset sorted from them (not recorded which). The source of these receptors is an adult woman who had mild COVID-19 (a few samples of this study predate the infection). Cell type and time point are not known. The CDR3 runs from the conserved cysteine through the conserved F or W. The D gene is left open where the match is weak. Clone size is given for some rows only: seen once, a few or many times, or a class if the clone is expanded.

TRBJ2-1 | TRBD1 | TRBV7-8 | many | CASSSARLPGQVYNEQFF | TGTGCCAGCAGCTCCGCCCGTCTCCCGGGACAGGTTTACAATGAGCAGTTCTTC
TRBJ2-5 | TRBD2 | TRBV7-9 | many | CASSSGGGRQETQYF | TGTGCCAGCAGCTCCGGGGGGGGCCGCCAAGAGACCCAGTACTTC
TRBJ2-1 | TRBD2 | TRBV19 | . | CASSTPRTSGRVSYNEQFF | TGTGCCAGTAGTACTCCCCGGACTAGCGGGAGAGTATCCTACAATGAGCAGTTCTTC
TRBJ2-3 | TRBD1 | TRBV2 | few | CASVKGGYTQYF | TGTGCCAGCGTGAAAGGGGGCTATACGCAGTATTTT
TRBJ2-3 | . | TRBV12-3/TRBV12-4 | few | CASSALGRGGTDTQYF | TGTGCCAGCAGCGCACTTGGCAGGGGTGGTACAGATACGCAGTATTTT
TRBJ2-7 | TRBD2 | TRBV5-5 | many | CASRLQLAVSYEQYF | TGTGCCAGCAGGCTGCAACTAGCGGTATCCTACGAGCAGTACTTC
TRBJ2-2 | . | TRBV12-3/TRBV12-4 | . | CASRTSNTGELFF | TGTGCCAGCAGAACCAGTAACACCGGGGAGCTGTTTTTT
TRBJ2-3 | . | TRBV11-3 | . | CASRDVTDTQYF | TGTGCCAGCAGGGATGTGACAGATACGCAGTATTTT
TRBJ2-2 | . | TRBV12-3/TRBV12-4 | few | CATTWRGLTGELFF | TGTGCCACCACCTGGAGGGGGCTCACCGGGGAGCTGTTTTTT
TRBJ2-1 | TRBD2 | TRBV6-5 | . | CASRPLAGGLSSYNEQFF | TGTGCCAGCAGGCCGCTAGCGGGAGGGCTGAGCTCCTACAATGAGCAGTTCTTC
TRBJ1-2 | TRBD1 | TRBV6-5 | many | CASRFQGVNGYTF | TGTGCCAGCAGATTCCAGGGGGTGAATGGCTACACCTTC
TRBJ2-3 | . | TRBV12-3/TRBV12-4 | . | CASSLGQGSTTDTQYF | TGTGCCAGCAGTTTAGGACAAGGTTCGACCACAGATACGCAGTATTTT
TRBJ2-2 | TRBD2 | TRBV6-5 | . | CASSRGTNHGELFF | TGTGCCAGCAGCCGCGGGACTAACCACGGGGAGCTGTTTTTT
TRBJ2-3 | . | TRBV18 | many | CASSPSSTDTQYF | TGTGCCAGCTCACCTTCTTCCACAGATACGCAGTATTTT
TRBJ2-7 | . | TRBV12-3/TRBV12-4 | many | CASSSPTGRQYF | TGTGCCAGCAGTTCCCCGACCGGGAGGCAGTACTTC
TRBJ1-1 | . | TRBV5-1 | many | CASSFGTNTEAFF | TGCGCCAGCAGCTTCGGGACTAACACTGAAGCTTTCTTT
TRBJ1-1 | TRBD1 | TRBV7-9 | few | CASGDRRNTEAFF | TGTGCCAGCGGGGACAGACGGAACACTGAAGCTTTCTTT
TRBJ2-7 | TRBD2 | TRBV5-5 | . | CASSLGTSDYYEQYF | TGTGCCAGCAGCTTAGGGACTAGCGACTACTACGAGCAGTACTTC
TRBJ1-5 | . | TRBV5-4 | . | CASSPEPQGNQPQHF | TGTGCCAGCAGCCCGGAGCCGCAGGGCAATCAGCCCCAGCATTTT
TRBJ2-3 | . | TRBV12-3/TRBV12-4 | few | CASSWKANHGRTDTQYF | TGTGCCAGCAGTTGGAAAGCAAACCACGGAAGGACAGATACGCAGTATTTT
TRBJ2-7 | . | TRBV4-1 | many | CASSQTAHAEYEQYF | TGCGCCAGCAGCCAAACGGCTCACGCCGAGTACGAGCAGTACTTC
TRBJ1-2 | . | TRBV7-2 | many | CASSSPLKPHYGYTF | TGTGCCAGCAGCTCTCCCCTAAAGCCACACTATGGCTACACCTTC
TRBJ2-1 | TRBD2 | TRBV7-2 | many | CASSLDSRTRRLYNEQFF | TGTGCCAGCAGCTTAGATTCCCGGACTAGACGACTTTACAATGAGCAGTTCTTC
TRBJ2-7 | . | TRBV20-1 | many | CSCEPGTGLISYEQYF | TGCAGTTGCGAGCCCGGGACGGGGCTCATCTCCTACGAGCAGTACTTC
TRBJ1-1 | . | TRBV7-2 | many | CASFGALRTEAFF | TGTGCCAGCTTCGGGGCGCTGCGCACTGAAGCTTTCTTT
TRBJ2-5 | . | TRBV11-2 | . | CASSSSIVAVQETQYF | TGTGCCAGCAGCTCCAGTATAGTTGCGGTTCAAGAGACCCAGTACTTC
TRBJ2-7 | . | TRBV2 | few | CASSEALVGSKEQYF | TGTGCCAGCAGTGAAGCGCTGGTAGGGAGTAAGGAGCAGTACTTC
TRBJ2-5 | . | TRBV7-9 | . | CASSFGAEETQYF | TGTGCCAGCAGCTTTGGAGCAGAAGAGACCCAGTACTTC
TRBJ2-1 | . | TRBV11-3 | . | CASSSDYEQFF | TGTGCCAGCAGCTCCGATTATGAGCAGTTCTTC
TRBJ2-1 | TRBD2 | TRBV11-2 | . | CASSPTLGTSGDNEQFF | TGTGCCAGCAGCCCCACCCTCGGGACTAGCGGCGACAATGAGCAGTTCTTC
TRBJ1-6 | TRBD1 | TRBV7-9 | . | CASSFTGQGNNSPLHF | TGTGCCAGCAGCTTTACCGGACAGGGGAATAATTCACCCCTCCACTTT
TRBJ2-1 | . | TRBV4-1 | few | CASSQLNYEQFF | TGCGCCAGCAGCCAACTAAATTATGAGCAGTTCTTC
TRBJ2-7 | TRBD1 | TRBV19 | few | CASSEDRASSYEQYF | TGTGCCAGTAGCGAGGACAGGGCGAGCTCCTACGAGCAGTACTTC
TRBJ2-1 | . | TRBV20-1 | many | CSARADSGVNNEQFF | TGCAGTGCTAGAGCCGATTCAGGAGTGAACAATGAGCAGTTCTTC
TRBJ2-5 | . | TRBV7-6 | . | CASSLGRRETQYF | TGTGCCAGCAGCTTAGGAAGGCGAGAGACCCAGTACTTC
TRBJ1-1 | . | TRBV7-2 | . | CATAQGMNTEAFF | TGTGCCACCGCACAGGGAATGAACACTGAAGCTTTCTTT
TRBJ2-3 | . | TRBV11-2 | few | CASSLEPDPSTDTQYF | TGTGCCAGCAGCTTAGAGCCCGACCCTAGCACAGATACGCAGTATTTT
TRBJ2-7 | TRBD2 | TRBV7-2 | many | CASSLAGLAGEQYF | TGTGCCAGCAGCTTAGCGGGACTAGCGGGCGAGCAGTACTTC
TRBJ2-3 | . | TRBV5-1 | few | CASSNGLRTDTQYF | TGCGCCAGCAGCAACGGACTGCGCACAGATACGCAGTATTTT
TRBJ2-7 | TRBD2 | TRBV4-3 | many | CASSQDSASGRISEQYF | TGCGCCAGCAGCCAAGATTCGGCTAGCGGGAGAATTAGCGAGCAGTACTTC
TRBJ2-7 | . | TRBV6-5 | many | CASSSQKYDEQYF | TGTGCCAGCAGTTCTCAAAAATACGACGAGCAGTACTTC
TRBJ2-1 | TRBD2 | TRBV24-1 | few | CATRTSGRTDEQFF | TGTGCCACCCGGACTAGCGGGAGAACTGATGAGCAGTTCTTC
TRBJ2-1 | TRBD1 | TRBV7-8 | many | CASSLGQGNYNEQFF | TGTGCCAGCAGCCTTGGACAGGGGAACTACAATGAGCAGTTCTTC
TRBJ2-7 | TRBD2 | TRBV5-1 | many | CASSPAPLAGVARQYF | TGCGCCAGCAGCCCGGCCCCACTAGCGGGGGTTGCCAGACAGTACTTC
TRBJ2-1 | TRBD2 | TRBV24-1 | . | CATNDPGLAGAPFSYNEQFF | TGTGCCACTAACGACCCTGGACTAGCGGGAGCCCCCTTCTCCTACAATGAGCAGTTCTTC
TRBJ1-5 | . | TRBV20-1 | . | CSARDLIGTSNQPQHF | TGCAGTGCTAGAGATCTAATAGGGACTAGCAATCAGCCCCAGCATTTT